A selection of T cell receptor beta chains follows, all from one sample in a study of post-analysis software for immune sequencing data. Via MiXCR, TCRdb re-called the PCR reads, giving one row per CDR3 protein. The sample carries roughly 570,000 distinct CDR3 sequences, around a third recorded once. Sequencing was performed on blood. The receptors originated from a girl aged 2 to 17 with multiple sclerosis. The CDR3 runs from the conserved cysteine through the conserved F or W. D genes are given only for firm matches. Size values are once, few and many counts, or a class for expanded clones, and some rows have none.

D gene,V gene,J gene,clone size,CDR3 protein,CDR3 DNA
TRBD1,TRBV29-1,TRBJ2-3,.,CSVVVTAKGADTQCF,TGCAGCGTTGTCGTTACGGCGAAGGGGGCAGATACGCAGTGTTTT
.,TRBV15,TRBJ1-4,.,CATSRDPGQEKLFF,TGTGCCACCAGCAGAGATCCCGGACAGGAAAAACTGTTTTTT
TRBD1,TRBV5-1,TRBJ2-5,.,CASRYIQGFGETQYF,TGCGCCAGCAGATACATACAGGGGTTTGGGGAGACCCAGTACTTC
.,TRBV7-9,TRBJ1-5,once,CASSLAPTGRRQPQHF,TGTGCCAGCAGCTTAGCCCCCACCGGGAGGAGACAGCCCCAGCATTTT
TRBD2,TRBV6-1,TRBJ2-3,.,CASKVSSGGASTDTQYF,TGTGCCAGCAAAGTTTCTAGCGGGGGAGCTAGCACAGATACGCAGTATTTT
TRBD2,TRBV7-2,TRBJ2-1,.,CASSGRGISYNEQFF,TGTGCCAGCAGCGGGCGGGGGATCTCCTACAATGAGCAGTTCTTC
TRBD1,TRBV5-1,TRBJ2-1,few,CASSIRDRGNEQFF,TGCGCCAGCAGCATCCGGGACAGGGGGAATGAGCAGTTCTTC
TRBD1,TRBV28,TRBJ1-2,.,CASSLSAGTGNYGYTF,TGTGCCAGCAGTTTATCGGCTGGGACAGGCAACTATGGCTACACCTTC
.,TRBV21-1,TRBJ2-7,.,CASSNSLASASYEQYF,TGTGCCAGCAGCAACTCACTAGCGTCGGCTTCCTACGAGCAGTACTTC
TRBD2,TRBV20-1,TRBJ2-7,few,CSARDTGGPYEQYF,TGCAGTGCTAGAGATACGGGGGGTCCCTACGAGCAGTACTTC
.,TRBV4-1,TRBJ2-1,few,CASSQDGFEQFF,TGCGCCAGCAGCCAAGATGGCTTTGAGCAGTTCTTC
.,TRBV9,TRBJ1-4,.,CASSAQGTNEKLFF,TGTGCCAGCAGCGCACAGGGAACTAATGAAAAACTGTTTTTT
.,TRBV7-2,TRBJ2-3,.,CASRPPLVAGFTDTQYF,TGTGCCAGCAGACCTCCCTTGGTTGCGGGGTTCACAGATACGCAGTATTTT
.,TRBV5-5,TRBJ1-2,.,CASTTGRQESYGYTF,TGTGCCAGCACCACGGGGAGACAGGAATCCTATGGCTACACCTTC
.,TRBV7-9,TRBJ2-3,.,CASNSYIRDGTDTQYF,TGTGCCAGCAACTCCTATATCAGGGATGGCACAGATACGCAGTATTTT
TRBD1,TRBV6-5,TRBJ2-4,few,CASRTGGMENIQYF,TGTGCCAGCAGGACAGGGGGGATGGAAAACATTCAGTACTTC